The sequence of this T cell receptor (beta chain) was determined in a study of cytomegalovirus exposure and HLA in healthy donors. CDR3 length: 15 amino acids. The germline V gene has CDR1 SGHVS and CDR2 FQNEAQ. Primers for the PCR totalled 60 Vbeta and 13 Jbeta. The protocol was immunoSEQ multiplex PCR, while the TCRdb copy is restricted to in-frame clones and leaves out a portion. The table includes some 190,000 clones, around 85% detected once. The sequence was collected from a man between 18 and 29 years old in good health and CMV-seronegative. This sequence joins TRBV7-8 and TRBJ2-5, with D perhaps matching TRBD2 (6 bases). The J call is doubtful: the DNA matches TRBJ2-7 better. The sample comprised PBMCs. CDR3 residues: CASSLGVGSRYEQYF. CDR3 in DNA: TGTGCCAGCAGCTTAGGTGTCGGGAGTAGGTACGAGCAGTACTTC.